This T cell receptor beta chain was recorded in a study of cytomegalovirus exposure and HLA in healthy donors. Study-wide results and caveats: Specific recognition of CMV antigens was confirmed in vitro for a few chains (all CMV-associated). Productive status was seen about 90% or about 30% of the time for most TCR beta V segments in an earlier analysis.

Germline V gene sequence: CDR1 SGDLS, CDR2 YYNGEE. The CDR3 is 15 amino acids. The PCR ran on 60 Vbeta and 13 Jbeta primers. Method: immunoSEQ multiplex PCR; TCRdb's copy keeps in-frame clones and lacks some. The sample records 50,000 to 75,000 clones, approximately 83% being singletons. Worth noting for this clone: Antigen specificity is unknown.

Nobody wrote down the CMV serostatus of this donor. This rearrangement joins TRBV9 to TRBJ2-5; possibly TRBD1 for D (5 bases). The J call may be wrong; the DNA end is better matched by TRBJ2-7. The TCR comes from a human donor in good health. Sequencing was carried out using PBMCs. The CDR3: CASSVGRGTAYEQYF. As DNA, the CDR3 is TGTGCCAGCAGCGTGGGGCGCGGCACCGCCTACGAGCAGTACTTC.